Below, 22 T cell receptor beta chains from the same sample are listed, as sequenced in a study of post-analysis software for immune sequencing data (dated by TCRdb to between 2014 and 2017). The full study reports these points: Patients showed significantly higher frequencies than controls for 4 or 5 TRBV segments, among them TRBV5-6, TRBV5-1 and TRBV20-1.

The library was built by means of PCR. TCRdb lists the instrument as Illumina HiSeq 2500. To reduce PCR and sequencing biases, unique molecular identifiers were built into the TCR beta cDNA libraries. The public reads were reprocessed in TCRdb via fastp at Q25 and MiXCR, keeping in-frame beta chains. Rows with a matching CDR3 protein are joined into one entry that keeps the most common DNA and genes. This sample is represented by approximately 630,000 distinct CDR3 sequences; more than 50% of them were singletons. About 11% of the sample belongs to the ten largest clones. These receptors' targets are unknown. The sample consisted of blood. These receptor sequences come from a girl aged 2-10 years with multiple sclerosis.

This clonotype occurred a few times. This chain uses TRBV12-3 or TRBV12-4 with TRBJ2-1; D is unresolved. The CDR3 is 13 amino acids. Trimming took off 6 bases at V and 8 bases at J, with 14 bases between the two ends. The CDR3 loop is CASSLLPVDEQFF. For the CDR3, the DNA is TGTGCCAGCAGCCTACTCCCCGTGGATGAGCAGTTCTTC.

There are a few counts of this clonotype. This chain links TRBV29-1 with TRBJ2-7; D may be TRBD1 (5 bases). There are 11 residues in the CDR3. Germline lookup yields CDR1 SQVTM and CDR2 ANQGSEA. With 3 bases removed from V and 3 bases from J, the gap between germline ends came to 6 bases. CDR3 residues: CSVDQGYEQYF. CDR3 nucleotides: TGCAGCGTTGATCAGGGCTACGAGCAGTACTTC.

Many counts were recorded for this clonotype. V usage is TRBV20-1 and J usage is TRBJ2-1; 9 bases match TRBD2. Germline V CDR1 and CDR2: DFQATT, SNEGSKA (reference sequence). The V gene end was trimmed by 5 bases and the J gene end by 9 bases; junction bases not matched to a gene: 2. This CDR3 has 11 residues. This CDR3 is CSAEGLAEQFF. The CDR3 DNA reads TGCAGTGCTGAGGGACTAGCTGAGCAGTTCTTC.

The V gene is TRBV10-1, the J gene TRBJ2-7; D is possibly TRBD1 (5 bases). V was trimmed by 2 bases and J by 6 bases, leaving 11 bases between them. The CDR3 has 13 amino acids. Germline V gene data show CDR1 as WNHNN and CDR2 as SYGVQD (reference sequence). CDR3 bases: TGCGCCAGCAGTGAGCAGGGAACGGGCGAGCAGTACTTC. Translated, it gives CASSEQGTGEQYF.

V and J are TRBV20-1 and TRBJ2-1, with 9 bases fitting TRBD2. CDR3 length: 14 residues. The V gene end was trimmed by 3 bases and the J gene end by 4 bases; junction bases not matched to a gene: 4. The germline V gene has CDR1 DFQATT and CDR2 SNEGSKA (reference sequence). The CDR3, as DNA: TGCAGTGCTAGTGGGCTAGCGGGGTACAATGAGCAGTTCTTC. Amino acid sequence: CSASGLAGYNEQFF.

The sample holds a few counts of this clonotype. At one of its ends the junction is not consistent with the germline gene, which may arise from a read error. The V and J genes are TRBV7-7 and TRBJ2-1; D is undetermined. The CDR3 is 13 residues long. Germline V gene data show CDR1 as SSHAT and CDR2 as FNYEAQ (reference sequence). The CDR3 DNA follows: TGTGCTAGCAGCTTGTGGTTGGACAATGAGCAGTTCTTC. Translating gives CASSLWLDNEQFF.

The V and J genes are TRBV7-8 and TRBJ2-3, with 11 bases that match TRBD2. The CDR3 contains 18 residues. Germline CDR1 SGHVS, CDR2 FQNEAQ. The V segment lost 2 bases and the J segment 2 bases; nucleotides outside the gene matches: 9. The CDR3 DNA reads TGTGCCAGCAGCTTATCAACTAGCGGGAGTCGTTACACAGATACGCAGTATTTT. As protein: CASSLSTSGSRYTDTQYF.

This clonotype showed up just a few times. This chain uses TRBV10-3 with TRBJ2-1, with TRBD1 matching 7 bases. The J segment lost 1 base and the V segment lost 3 bases, leaving 6 bases of the junction unmatched. From germline, CDR1 is ENHRY and CDR2 SYGVKD. This CDR3 region has 16 residues. This chain's CDR3 is CAISDQSGQSYNEQFF. CDR3 DNA sequence: TGTGCCATCAGTGATCAATCGGGACAGTCCTACAATGAGCAGTTCTTC.

This clonotype was seen only a few times. The chain combines TRBV7-2 with TRBJ1-2; 7 nucleotides line up with TRBD1. This CDR3 comprises 15 residues. CDR1 and CDR2 (germline): SGHTA, FQGNSA. Trimming removed 2 bases from V and 6 bases from J; junction bases left unmatched: 9. The CDR3 bases are TGTGCCAGCAGCTTATCAGAAGGGCAGGGGGATGGCTACACCTTC. Protein product: CASSLSEGQGDGYTF.

This clonotype was picked up one time. This chain connects TRBV29-1 to TRBJ2-1, with D perhaps given as TRBD1 or TRBD2 (5 bases each). This CDR3 has 13 residues. Between the trimmed V and J ends, which lost 4 bases and 5 bases, there was a span of 12 bases. Germline CDR1 SQVTM, CDR2 ANQGSEA. The CDR3 spells CSVGGTVDNEQFF. In DNA, the CDR3 is TGCAGCGTTGGAGGGACCGTTGACAATGAGCAGTTCTTC.

This clonotype appeared a single time. At one end, the junction sequence differs from germline, possibly due to a read error. The V call is TRBV12-3 or TRBV12-4, the J call TRBJ1-5, with D unclear. The CDR3 covers 12 residues. DNA for the CDR3: TGTGCCAGCAGTTTAAGCAGTCAGCCCCAGCATTTT. It specifies CASSLSSQPQHF.

The V call is TRBV20-1, the J call TRBJ2-3; D is undetermined. V gave up 6 bases and J gave up 2 bases, with 15 bases separating them. This CDR3 contains 14 residues. CDR1 and CDR2 (germline): DFQATT, SNEGSKA (reference sequence). The DNA for the CDR3 is TGCAGTGCCGAACAGAGTTTGGCCACAGATACGCAGTATTTT. Protein: CSAEQSLATDTQYF.

In its sample, this clonotype was seen a few times. J is TRBJ2-1 and V is TRBV20-1; tentative D call: TRBD2 (6 bases). The CDR3 is 17 residues long. Germline V lookup: CDR1 DFQATT, CDR2 SNEGSKA (reference sequence). Trimming pared 3 bases from V and 5 bases from J, leaving 23 bases between. The CDR3 sequence: CSASGLRGGTLNNEQFF. DNA of the CDR3: TGCAGTGCTAGTGGCTTACGCGGCGGGACCCTGAACAATGAGCAGTTCTTC.

The chain uses TRBV4-2 and TRBJ1-2; 9 bases map to TRBD1. The CDR3 consists of 18 residues. Germline-derived CDR1 and CDR2 are LGHNA and YNFKEQ. V shed 1 base, J shed 0 bases, and the junction held 9 bases outside the gene matches. The CDR3 spells CASSQVAGTGPSNYGYTF. The CDR3 region has the DNA TGTGCCAGCAGCCAAGTCGCCGGGACAGGGCCTTCTAACTATGGCTACACCTTC.

V gene TRBV12-3 or TRBV12-4 combines with J gene TRBJ2-4; no definite D call. The ends were cut back, 3 bases at V and 2 bases at J, with 14 bases in the middle. The CDR3 totals 16 residues. CDR3 sequence: CASSFRKWYSKNIQYF. In DNA form, the CDR3 reads TGTGCCAGCAGTTTTAGGAAGTGGTACTCCAAAAACATTCAGTACTTC.

The V call is TRBV5-6, the J call TRBJ2-1; D unresolved. V dropped 1 base and J dropped 8 bases, with 13 bases sitting between them. The germline gives CDR1 SGHDT, CDR2 YYEEEE. This CDR3 is built from 14 residues. CDR3 loop: CASSLFSQNHEQFF. CDR3 bases: TGTGCCAGCAGCTTGTTTTCACAGAACCATGAGCAGTTCTTC.

The chain joins TRBV10-3 to TRBJ1-2; D possibly corresponds to TRBD1 (6 bases). V lost 4 bases, J lost 7 bases, and 13 bases lay in between. The CDR3 spans 13 residues. The germline gives CDR1 ENHRY, CDR2 SYGVKD. CDR3 coding DNA: TGTGCCATCAGTGTCGGGGCAGGGGCTGGCTACACCTTC. Translating it yields CAISVGAGAGYTF.

This clonotype was picked up a small number of times. This chain connects TRBV13 to TRBJ2-3; D gene ambiguous. Germline V gene sequence: CDR1 PRHDT, CDR2 FYEKMQ (reference sequence). Trimming left V 5 bases short and J 2 bases short, with 14 bases between. The CDR3 runs 15 residues. The CDR3 bases are TGTGCCAGCAGCCTAATATCGCGGACCACAGATACGCAGTATTTT. This translates into CASSLISRTTDTQYF.

This clonotype was picked up one time. The DNA for the CDR3 is TGCAGCGTTGAAAAAACGGGGGCTAGGTACGAGCAGTACTTC. Protein sequence: CSVEKTGARYEQYF. The chain has TRBV29-1 and TRBJ2-7; perhaps D is TRBD1 or TRBD2 (6 bases each). The V and J ends lost 2 bases and 4 bases respectively, with 15 bases between them. The CDR3 runs to 14 residues. CDR1 and CDR2 (germline): SQVTM, ANQGSEA.

The chain recombines TRBV20-1 with TRBJ2-7, with D tentatively TRBD2 (6 bases). Germline CDR1 DFQATT, CDR2 SNEGSKA (reference sequence). This CDR3 spans 12 amino acids. Trimming left V 4 bases short and J 4 bases short, with 11 bases between. CDR3: CSAKEGQYEQYF. CDR3 nucleotides: TGCAGTGCTAAGGAGGGCCAGTACGAGCAGTACTTC.

This chain uses TRBV2 with TRBJ1-4; weak D call: TRBD1 (5 bases). The germline gives CDR1 SNHLY, CDR2 FYNNEI. The CDR3 has 14 residues. Between the trimmed V and J ends, which lost 6 bases and 5 bases, there was a span of 13 bases. The CDR3, as DNA: TGTGCCAGCAGGTCAAGGGGAGGAAATGAAAAACTGTTTTTT. Protein: CASRSRGGNEKLFF.

The genes are TRBV28 and TRBJ1-5; 7 bases are a match to TRBD1. CDR3 length: 13 residues. Germline CDR1 reads MDHEN; CDR2 reads SYDVKM. V gave up 4 bases and J gave up 4 bases; unmatched junction bases: 1. In nucleotides, the CDR3 is TGTGCCAGCAGTTCAGGGGGTAATCAGCCCCAGCATTTT. It specifies CASSSGGNQPQHF.